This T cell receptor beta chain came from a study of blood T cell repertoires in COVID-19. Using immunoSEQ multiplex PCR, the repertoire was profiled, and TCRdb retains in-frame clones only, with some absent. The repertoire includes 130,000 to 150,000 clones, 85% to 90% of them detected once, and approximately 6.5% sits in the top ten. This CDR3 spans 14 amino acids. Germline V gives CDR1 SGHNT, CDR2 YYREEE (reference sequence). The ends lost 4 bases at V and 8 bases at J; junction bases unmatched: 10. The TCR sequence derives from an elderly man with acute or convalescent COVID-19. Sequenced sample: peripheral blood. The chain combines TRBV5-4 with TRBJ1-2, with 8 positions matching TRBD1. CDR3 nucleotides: TGTGCCAGCAGCGGCGGACAGGGACCGAGGGGCTACACCTTC. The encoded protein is CASSGGQGPRGYTF.